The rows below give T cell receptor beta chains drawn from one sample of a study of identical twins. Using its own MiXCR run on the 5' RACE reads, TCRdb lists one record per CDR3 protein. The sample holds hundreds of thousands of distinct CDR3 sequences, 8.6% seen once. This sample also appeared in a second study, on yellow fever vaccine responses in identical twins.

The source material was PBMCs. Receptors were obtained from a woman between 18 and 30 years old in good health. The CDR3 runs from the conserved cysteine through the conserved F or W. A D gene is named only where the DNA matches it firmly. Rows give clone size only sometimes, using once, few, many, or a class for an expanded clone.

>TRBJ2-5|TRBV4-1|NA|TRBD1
TGCGCCAGCAGCCAGGGACAGGGGACTATTGCGGAGACCCAGTACTTC
CASSQGQGTIAETQYF
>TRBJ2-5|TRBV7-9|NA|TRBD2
TGTGCCAGCGTACCCAGACTAGCGGGAGGGCAGGGAACCCAGTACTTC
CASVPRLAGGQGTQYF
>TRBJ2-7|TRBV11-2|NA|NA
TGTGCCAGCAGCCCCCCCGGGGACGAGCAGTACTTC
CASSPPGDEQYF
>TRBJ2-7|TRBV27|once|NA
TGTGCCAGCGGTCTTGTCAACCCCAACGAGCAGTACTTC
CASGLVNPNEQYF
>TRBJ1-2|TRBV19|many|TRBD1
TGTGCCACCGGGACAGGGCGTGGCTACACCTTC
CATGTGRGYTF
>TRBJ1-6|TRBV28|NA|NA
TGTGCCAGCAGTTTCCGATATTCACCCCTCCACTTT
CASSFRYSPLHF
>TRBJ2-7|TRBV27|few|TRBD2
TGTGCCAGCACCCTAGCGGGACCAGGGGGCGAGCAGTACTTC
CASTLAGPGGEQYF
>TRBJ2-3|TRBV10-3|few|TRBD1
TGTGCCATCAGGGGGGTCACAGGGGACGGGTTCACAGATACGCAGTATTTT
CAIRGVTGDGFTDTQYF
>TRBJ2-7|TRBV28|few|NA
TGTGCCAGCTCAGAGAGGTTTGAGCAGTACTTC
CASSERFEQYF
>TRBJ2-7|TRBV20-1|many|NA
TGCAGTGCTAGAGATAGGGGCAGCTCCTACGAGCAGTACTTC
CSARDRGSSYEQYF
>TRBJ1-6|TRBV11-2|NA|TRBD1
TGTGCCAGCAGCTTAGAGATGGCTGGACAGGGTCCTTCGGGTTCACCCCTCCACTTT
CASSLEMAGQGPSGSPLHF
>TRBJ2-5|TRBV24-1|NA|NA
TGTGCCACCAGTGATTTAAAGTTTGGAGGACAAGAGACCCAGTACTTC
CATSDLKFGGQETQYF